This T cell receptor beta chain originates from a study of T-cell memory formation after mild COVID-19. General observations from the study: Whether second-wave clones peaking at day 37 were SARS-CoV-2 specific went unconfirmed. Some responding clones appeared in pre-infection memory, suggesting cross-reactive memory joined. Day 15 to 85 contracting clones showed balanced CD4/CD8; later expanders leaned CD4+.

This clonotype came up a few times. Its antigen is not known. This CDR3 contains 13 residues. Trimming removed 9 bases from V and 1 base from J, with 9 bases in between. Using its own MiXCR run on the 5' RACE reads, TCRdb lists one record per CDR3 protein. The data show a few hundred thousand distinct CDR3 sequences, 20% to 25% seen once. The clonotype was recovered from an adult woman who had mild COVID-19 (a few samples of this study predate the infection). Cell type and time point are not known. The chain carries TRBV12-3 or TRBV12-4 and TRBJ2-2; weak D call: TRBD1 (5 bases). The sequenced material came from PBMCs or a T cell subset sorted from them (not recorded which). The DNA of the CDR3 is TGTGCCAGTGACACAGGGAACACCGGGGAGCTGTTTTTT. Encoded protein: CASDTGNTGELFF.